This T cell receptor beta chain was captured in a study of metastatic and nonmetastatic thyroid tumors. Study-wide background: The study looked at repertoires side by side in blood and in tumor or nodule tissue from malignant and benign thyroid patients. Study-wide results and limits: Reports indicated that malignant thyroid tumors showed significantly higher TCR beta diversity than benign nodules did, in blood and tumor.

CDR1 and CDR2 (germline): DFQATT, SNEGSKA (reference sequence). V was shortened by 7 bases and J by 4 bases, with 14 bases between the two germline ends. The CDR3 is 13 residues long. Original handling: The authors used CDR3 differences across clinicopathological groups to build a distant-metastasis classifier for papillary thyroid cancer. TCRdb re-called the PCR reads with MiXCR. For this entry, the V and J calls and clone size follow TCRdb and not the study's own pipeline. The sample shows more than 40,000 clones, roughly a quarter of them seen only once. A remark on this clone: The antigen is undetermined.

None of the patients had undergone any treatment ahead of thyroid surgery. The rearrangement uses TRBV20-1 and TRBJ1-5; D remains ambiguous. Source material: tumor tissue. This TCR derives from a female donor with papillary thyroid cancer or a benign thyroid nodule (not recorded which). Some clones in this sample may be carry-over from other donors' samples. CDR3: CSGTSGLNQPQHF. The CDR3, as DNA: TGCAGTGGCACTTCGGGTCTAAATCAGCCCCAGCATTTT.